This T cell receptor (beta chain) was obtained from a study of shared clonotypes between healthy human individuals. Some clones are missing from TCRdb's copy, which holds only in-frame ones; the method was immunoSEQ multiplex PCR. The sample carries about 2.4 million clones, over 85% recorded once. There are 16 residues in the CDR3. V lost 2 bases and J lost 0, with 12 bases in between. Germline CDR1 reads SGHRS; CDR2 reads YFSETQ. The receptor was derived from a man aged 18 to 30 in good health. Some clones in this sample may be carry-over from other donors' samples. The sample comprised naive CD4+ T cells from PBMCs. The subset was: CD45RA+ positively selected. The rearrangement links TRBV5-1 to TRBJ2-1; D unresolved. The CDR3, as DNA: TGCGCCAGCAGCTTTATCCTCCTTGGCTCCTACAATGAGCAGTTCTTC. It encodes CASSFILLGSYNEQFF.